These 30 T cell receptor beta chains originate from one sample sequenced in a study of identical twins listed by TCRdb under 2016. The library was produced with 5' RACE. The reads were generated on an Illumina HiSeq 2000. TCRdb reanalyzed the raw reads on its own, using fastp at Q25 for trimming and MiXCR for clone calling, and kept in-frame beta chains. Merged by CDR3 protein, the rows form single entries marked with the most common genes and DNA. Counted in this sample were roughly 720,000 distinct CDR3 sequences; around a sixth of them appeared once. Around 13% of the sample is taken by the ten largest. This same sample was also part of a study on T cells expressing NK-cell markers.

The sample was PBMCs. These TCRs come from a woman under 30 in good health.

The CDR3 loop is CASSVATSGRVPQFEQFF. CDR3 bases: TGTGCCAGCAGCGTAGCGACTAGCGGGAGGGTGCCCCAATTTGAGCAGTTCTTC. The chain uses TRBV9 and TRBJ2-1, with 14 bases that match TRBD2. From germline, CDR1 is SGDLS and CDR2 YYNGEE. The CDR3 contains 18 residues. V lost 0 bases and J lost 9; bases outside the gene matches: 11. Supplemented by reference TRBV9 and TRBJ2-1, the full variable domain reads DSGVTQTPKHLITATGQRVTLRCSPRSGDLSVYWYQQSLDQGLQFLIQYYNGEERAKGNILERFSAQQFPDLHSELNLSSLELGDSALYFCASSVATSGRVPQFEQFFGPGTRLTVL.

This chain links TRBV25-1 with TRBJ1-6; D might be TRBD1 (6 bases). V was trimmed by 4 bases and J by 4 bases, leaving 17 bases between them. In germline, CDR1 is MGHDK, CDR2 SYGVNS. CDR3 size: 17 residues. This CDR3 reads CASSGGGRRGYNSPLHF. The CDR3 DNA follows: TGTGCCAGCAGTGGGGGAGGGCGCAGGGGATATAATTCACCCCTCCACTTT. Complete variable domain (other parts from reference TRBV25-1 and TRBJ1-6): EADIYQTPRYLVIGTGKKITLECSQTMGHDKMYWYQQDPGMELHLIHYSYGVNSTEKGDLSSESTVSRIRTEHFPLTLESARPSHTSQYLCASSGGGRRGYNSPLHFGNGTRLTVT.

The chain is built from TRBV7-9 and TRBJ2-3; maybe TRBD1 (6 bases). V shed 7 bases and J shed 3 bases, with 11 bases lying between them. The CDR3 loop spans 13 amino acids. Germline CDR1 is SEHNR and CDR2 is FQNEAQ (reference sequence). The CDR3 protein is CASKPRGTDTQYF. CDR3 nucleotides: TGTGCCAGCAAACCGAGGGGGACAGATACGCAGTATTTT.

This clonotype was seen more than once but under ten times. The chain uses TRBV20-1 and TRBJ2-7; 8 bases line up with TRBD2. CDR3 length equals 16 residues. Germline-derived CDR1 and CDR2 are DFQATT and SNEGSKA (reference sequence). V lost 5 bases, J lost 0 bases, and 12 bases stayed unmatched. The CDR3 coding sequence is TGCAGTGCTCCCCGTGGAAGCGGGAGACTCTCCTACGAGCAGTACTTC. This gives the protein CSAPRGSGRLSYEQYF.

This clonotype occurred a few times. V is TRBV29-1 and J is TRBJ2-3; unclear D gene. CDR3 size: 11 residues. The germline gives CDR1 SQVTM, CDR2 ANQGSEA. V gave up 5 bases and J gave up 4 bases, with 7 bases separating them. The CDR3 DNA reads as TGCAGCGTTACTGACCCAGATACGCAGTATTTT. Residues: CSVTDPDTQYF.

The chain carries TRBV6-6 and TRBJ2-7; TRBD2 might be the D (5 bases). Looked up from germline, CDR1 is MNHNY and CDR2 is SVGAGI (reference sequence). Deletions cut 4 bases from V and 7 bases from J, with 14 bases between. The CDR3 consists of 13 residues. The chain's CDR3 is CASSWTYSEEQYF. For the CDR3, the DNA is TGTGCCAGCAGTTGGACTTACTCGGAGGAGCAGTACTTC.

V and J are TRBV6-1 and TRBJ1-3, with 7 nucleotides matching TRBD1. CDR1 and CDR2 (germline): MNHNS, SASEGT. V shed 10 bases and J 4 bases; nucleotides not matched to a gene: 7. This CDR3 has 13 residues. The CDR3 reads CATSTGMGNTIYF. The CDR3 DNA follows: TGTGCCACCTCGACAGGGATGGGAAACACCATATATTTT.

V is TRBV7-2 and J is TRBJ2-7; D remains ambiguous. Germline-derived CDR1 and CDR2 are SGHTA and FQGNSA. Trimming left V 0 bases short and J 0 bases short, with 12 bases between. The CDR3 is made up of 16 amino acids. The CDR3 nucleotides read TGTGCCAGCAGCTTAGCGTTTACCCTCAGCTCCTACGAGCAGTACTTC. Its translation: CASSLAFTLSSYEQYF.

This clonotype came up a few times. V usage is TRBV20-1 and J usage is TRBJ1-2; no clear D. Looked up from germline, CDR1 is DFQATT and CDR2 is SNEGSKA (reference sequence). CDR3 length: 11 residues. CDR3 protein: CSAGGGYGYTF. The CDR3 nucleotides read TGCAGCGCAGGAGGAGGCTATGGCTACACCTTC.

As concerns this clonotype: Sequence at one end of the junction differs from germline and may be a read error. V gene TRBV20-1 combines with J gene TRBJ2-2; 8 bases agree with TRBD1. Germline values: CDR1 DFQATT, CDR2 SNEGSKA (reference sequence). This CDR3 has 16 residues. The CDR3 here is CSAPAPGQGLTGERFF. The DNA for the CDR3 is TGCAGTGCTCCTGCCCCCGGACAGGGCTTGACCGGGGAGCGGTTTTTT.

V gene TRBV12-3 or TRBV12-4 combines with J gene TRBJ2-5; unclear D gene. The V end was cut by 8 bases, the J end by 5 bases, with 12 bases between. This CDR3 region has 12 residues. The DNA of the CDR3 is TGTGCCAGCTCTTACCTGCGGGAGACCCAGTACTTC. Protein: CASSYLRETQYF.

The V gene is TRBV10-1, the J gene TRBJ2-4; D may correspond to TRBD1 or TRBD2 (5 bases each). V lost 4 bases, J lost 0 bases, and 7 bases lay in between. The length of the CDR3 is 14 residues. Per germline, CDR1 WNHNN and CDR2 SYGVQD (reference sequence). This CDR3 reads CASSAGGAKNIQYF. DNA for the CDR3: TGCGCCAGCAGTGCTGGGGGAGCCAAAAACATTCAGTACTTC.

This clonotype has more than one count but fewer than ten. J is TRBJ2-2 and V is TRBV6-5; D remains ambiguous. In germline, CDR1 is MNHEY, CDR2 SVGAGI. The CDR3 has 11 amino acids. V was cut by 7 bases and J by 8 bases, with 8 bases left in between. The CDR3 spells CASTRLGELFF. CDR3 nucleotides: TGTGCCAGCACTAGACTTGGGGAGCTGTTTTTT.

The chain joins TRBV29-1 to TRBJ1-1; D gene unclear. This CDR3 spans 12 amino acids. The germline V gene encodes CDR1 SQVTM and CDR2 ANQGSEA. Trimming took off 4 bases at V and 1 base at J, with 7 bases between the two ends. CDR3 in DNA: TGCAGCGTTGGGCGGGGGAACACTGAAGCTTTCTTT. This sequence encodes CSVGRGNTEAFF.

V gene TRBV11-2 combines with J gene TRBJ2-1, with 9 positions matching TRBD2. Trimming at V came to 0 bases and at J to 7 bases, leaving 10 bases not matched to a gene. The CDR3 totals 17 residues. Germline V gene data show CDR1 as SGHAT and CDR2 as FQNNGV. The CDR3 sequence is CASSLEGLGAGGNEQFF. The CDR3, as DNA: TGTGCCAGCAGCTTAGAGGGTCTGGGAGCGGGAGGTAATGAGCAGTTCTTC.

V usage is TRBV19 and J usage is TRBJ2-6; D is perhaps TRBD1 (6 bases). The germline V and J ends were trimmed by 8 bases and 1 base, with 18 bases remaining between them. CDR1 and CDR2 (germline): LNHDA, SQIVND (reference sequence). CDR3 length: 17 residues. In nucleotides, the CDR3 is TGTGCCAGTCTTACAGGGTTCCAACCTTCTGGGGCCAACGTCCTGACTTTC. It yields the protein CASLTGFQPSGANVLTF.

The V call is TRBV15, the J call TRBJ1-2; D gene uncertain. Trimming shortened V by 0 bases and J by 8 bases, and 16 bases separated the two germline ends. The CDR3 is 15 amino acids. In germline, CDR1 is LNHNV, CDR2 YYDKDF (reference sequence). The CDR3, as DNA: TGTGCCACCAGCAGAGACCAGACCCCCGGACGGGGCTACACCTTC. Amino acid sequence: CATSRDQTPGRGYTF.

The chain couples TRBV12-3 or TRBV12-4 to TRBJ2-1, with TRBD2 as a possible D gene (6 bases). The V end lost 3 bases, the J end lost 8 bases, and 11 bases lay between the germline ends. CDR3 size: 13 residues. For the CDR3, the DNA is TGTGCCAGCAGTTTGGGGGGTACGCATGAGCAGTTCTTC. As protein: CASSLGGTHEQFF.

This clonotype has just one count. The V call is TRBV20-1, the J call TRBJ2-3, with 7 bases fitting TRBD1. The germline gives CDR1 DFQATT, CDR2 SNEGSKA (reference sequence). The CDR3 is 13 amino acids. With 6 bases clipped from V and 1 base from J, the junction kept 4 bases outside the gene matches. CDR3 region: CSARQGGTDTQYF. CDR3 bases: TGCAGTGCCAGACAGGGCGGCACAGATACGCAGTATTTT.

This clonotype showed up just a few times. The genes are TRBV12-3 or TRBV12-4 and TRBJ2-7; 9 positions agree with TRBD1. This CDR3 region has 17 residues. Trimming removed 4 bases from V and 6 bases from J; junction bases left unmatched: 16. For the CDR3, the DNA is TGTGCCAGCAGTTCATCACAGGGGGCGGGTGAGGGCGGCGAGCAGTACTTC. Its protein product is CASSSSQGAGEGGEQYF.

The chain recombines TRBV20-1 with TRBJ1-3; D not certain. In germline, CDR1 is DFQATT, CDR2 SNEGSKA (reference sequence). V gave up 5 bases and J gave up 0 bases, with 8 bases separating them. The CDR3 spans 13 residues. The CDR3 nucleotides are TGCAGTGCTTTTTCTGTCTCTGGAAACACCATATATTTT. Protein: CSAFSVSGNTIYF.

The chain combines TRBV20-1 with TRBJ1-2, with TRBD1 identical over 8 bases. Per germline, CDR1 DFQATT and CDR2 SNEGSKA (reference sequence). The CDR3 spans 14 residues. The V gene end was trimmed by 3 bases and the J gene end by 4 bases; junction bases not matched to a gene: 7. In nucleotides, the CDR3 is TGCAGTGCTAGCGCACAGGGGGGGATCTATGGCTACACCTTC. It encodes CSASAQGGIYGYTF.

This clonotype showed up just a few times. V is TRBV29-1 and J is TRBJ1-2, with no clear D. V lost 7 bases, J lost 7 bases, and 16 bases lay in between. The CDR3 length is 12 residues. Germline V lookup: CDR1 SQVTM, CDR2 ANQGSEA. CDR3: CSGTDDPAGYTF. CDR3 in DNA: TGCAGCGGAACAGATGACCCCGCTGGCTACACCTTC. Complete variable domain (other parts from reference TRBV29-1 and TRBJ1-2): SAVISQKPSRDICQRGTSLTIQCQVDSQVTMMFWYRQQPGQSLTLIATANQGSEATYESGFVIDKFPISRPNLTFSTLTVSNMSPEDSSIYLCSGTDDPAGYTFGSGTRLTVV.

J is TRBJ2-5 and V is TRBV25-1; TRBD1 matches 7 bases. V dropped 3 bases and J dropped 4; count of bases not matched to a gene: 8. This CDR3 region has 15 residues. Germline loops: CDR1 MGHDK, CDR2 SYGVNS. In DNA form, the CDR3 reads TGTGCCAGCAGTGACCCGTACCGGGACAGAGAGACCCAGTACTTC. Its protein is CASSDPYRDRETQYF.

The CDR3 is CASSPLPGQGSYEQYF. The DNA for the CDR3 is TGTGCCAGCAGCCCCCTGCCGGGACAGGGGAGTTACGAGCAGTACTTC. The V gene is TRBV6-2 or TRBV6-3, the J gene TRBJ2-7; 10 nucleotides line up with TRBD1. There are 16 residues in the CDR3. Germline V lookup: CDR1 MNHEY, CDR2 SVGEGT. V dropped 6 bases and J dropped 4; count of bases not matched to a gene: 12.

This sequence joins TRBV2 and TRBJ2-1; no firm D call. The V end was cut by 6 bases, the J end by 0 bases, with 12 bases between. The CDR3 is 15 amino acids. Germline loops: CDR1 SNHLY, CDR2 FYNNEI. The CDR3 nucleotides are TGTGCCAGCAGGACTGACGTACGCTCCTACAATGAGCAGTTCTTC. Translation gives CASRTDVRSYNEQFF.

This clonotype was counted ten times or more. The chain is built from TRBV20-1 and TRBJ2-7; D possibly matches TRBD1 or TRBD2 (5 bases each). The CDR3 is 13 residues long. Germline V gene data show CDR1 as DFQATT and CDR2 as SNEGSKA (reference sequence). Trimming stripped 6 bases from V and 1 base from J, with 13 bases between. CDR3 residues: CSADRDGSYEQYF. The CDR3 DNA reads as TGCAGTGCGGACCGGGACGGGTCCTACGAGCAGTACTTC.

This clonotype has more than one count but fewer than ten. This chain uses TRBV20-1 with TRBJ2-7; 11 bases match TRBD1. The germline gives CDR1 DFQATT, CDR2 SNEGSKA (reference sequence). V was pared by 1 base and J by 3 bases, with 5 bases of the junction left unmatched. The CDR3 is made up of 15 amino acids. Here the CDR3 reads CSARGPGQGVYEQYF. The CDR3 region has the DNA TGCAGTGCTAGAGGGCCGGGACAGGGGGTCTACGAGCAGTACTTC.

This CDR3 is CASSVTSGHNEQFF. The CDR3 DNA sequence: TGTGCCAGCAGCGTGACTAGCGGACACAATGAGCAGTTCTTC. The chain employs TRBV12-3 or TRBV12-4 and TRBJ2-1, with TRBD2 identical over 9 bases. The CDR3 contains 14 residues. J lost 5 bases, V lost 6 bases, and 5 bases had no gene match.

This clonotype was observed many times. This chain connects TRBV7-6 to TRBJ2-3; perhaps TRBD2 as D (7 bases). This CDR3 has 16 amino acids. The V gene's germline CDR1 is SGHVS and CDR2 FNYEAQ. Trimming stripped 1 base from V and 6 bases from J, with 17 bases between. The CDR3 here is CASSLVSGGAVDTQYF. CDR3 DNA: TGTGCCAGCAGCTTAGTCAGTGGGGGGGCCGTGGATACGCAGTATTTT.